These T cell receptor beta chains were read from a single sample in a study of shared clonotypes between healthy human individuals. Sequencing was performed with immunoSEQ multiplex PCR; in TCRdb, only in-frame clones are kept and a portion is missing. The sample comprises fewer than 1.8 million clones, 98% of which are singletons, and 0.36% rests with the top ten. Sequencing was performed on naive CD4+ T cells sorted from blood. All receptors come from a man in his thirties or forties in good health. The CDR3 runs from the conserved cysteine through the conserved F or W. The D gene is left open where the match is weak. Where a row states a size, it is once, few, many or the class of an expanded clone; other rows omit it.

>TRBJ2-6|NA|TRBV2|TRBD1
CASGDSSGANVLTF
TGTGCCAGCGGGGACAGCTCTGGGGCCAACGTCCTGACTTTC
>TRBJ2-5|NA|TRBV18|NA
CASSLGGGETQYF
TGTGCCAGCTCCCTAGGAGGGGGAGAGACCCAGTACTTC
>TRBJ1-3|once|TRBV7-3|TRBD1
CASSIGQGAGNTIYF
TGTGCCAGCAGCATCGGACAGGGTGCTGGAAACACCATATATTTT
>TRBJ2-1|NA|TRBV19|TRBD2
CASRGEGTSGPRSYNEQFF
TGTGCCAGTAGGGGGGAGGGGACTAGCGGTCCAAGGAGCTACAATGAGCAGTTCTTC
>TRBJ2-1|NA|TRBV5-1|NA
CASSSVRAAEQFF
TGCGCCAGCAGCTCCGTTAGGGCCGCTGAGCAGTTCTTC
>TRBJ2-1|NA|TRBV2|NA
CASSEQGPGSHYNEQFF
TGTGCCAGCAGTGAGCAAGGCCCGGGAAGCCATTACAATGAGCAGTTCTTC
>TRBJ2-2|NA|TRBV10-3|NA
CAIRMNANTGELFF
TGTGCCATCAGGATGAATGCGAACACCGGGGAGCTGTTTTTT
>TRBJ2-7|NA|TRBV30|TRBD2
CAWSLLAGAYEQYF
TGTGCCTGGAGTCTACTAGCGGGAGCCTACGAGCAGTACTTC
>TRBJ1-1|NA|TRBV5-1|NA
CASSLGLRETEAFF
TGCGCCAGCAGCTTGGGGCTAAGGGAGACTGAAGCTTTCTTT
>TRBJ2-7|NA|TRBV5-4|NA
CASGFGGEHYEQYF
TGTGCCAGCGGATTCGGCGGGGAACACTACGAGCAGTACTTC
>TRBJ2-6|NA|TRBV27|NA
CASSFSGSGANVLTF
TGTGCCAGCAGTTTCTCAGGCTCTGGGGCCAACGTCCTGACTTTC
>TRBJ2-6|NA|TRBV4-3|NA
CASSQESARDINSGANVLTF
TGCGCCAGCAGCCAAGAGTCGGCTCGGGATATAAACTCTGGGGCCAACGTCCTGACTTTC
>TRBJ2-7|NA|TRBV19|TRBD2
CASSTIAGVYEQYF
TGTGCCAGTAGCACCATAGCGGGAGTGTACGAGCAGTACTTC
>TRBJ2-5|NA|TRBV9|TRBD1
CASSPGQGVLRQETQYF
TGTGCCAGCAGTCCGGGACAGGGGGTTTTACGCCAAGAGACCCAGTACTTC
>TRBJ2-3|NA|TRBV7-9|NA
CASSLPRGLTDTQYF
TGTGCCAGCAGCCTCCCGCGGGGGCTCACAGATACGCAGTATTTT
>TRBJ2-2|NA|TRBV7-2|NA
CASSLVGSGNTGELFF
TGTGCCAGCAGCTTAGTCGGGTCAGGGAACACCGGGGAGCTGTTTTTT
>TRBJ2-1|NA|TRBV7-3|TRBD2
CASSRRGSGSSYEQFF
TGTGCCAGCAGCAGAAGGGGCAGCGGGAGTAGCTATGAGCAGTTCTTC
>TRBJ1-1|NA|TRBV5-1|NA
CASSLTTANTEAFF
TGCGCCAGCAGCTTAACTACAGCGAACACTGAAGCTTTCTTT
>TRBJ2-3|NA|TRBV18|TRBD2
CASSPKSGITDTQYF
TGTGCCAGCTCACCGAAAAGCGGGATCACAGATACGCAGTATTTT
>TRBJ2-3|NA|TRBV7-8|NA
CASSPNGIATDTQYF
TGTGCCAGCAGCCCCAACGGGATAGCCACAGATACGCAGTATTTT
>TRBJ1-4|NA|TRBV2|TRBD1
CASGTFGTANEKLFF
TGTGCCAGCGGGACTTTCGGGACAGCTAATGAAAAACTGTTTTTT
>TRBJ1-2|NA|TRBV7-2|NA
CASSLFAGPKSNYGYTF
TGTGCCAGCAGCTTATTCGCGGGTCCCAAATCTAACTATGGCTACACCTTC
>TRBJ2-7|NA|TRBV27|TRBD1
CASGTGGIYEQYF
TGTGCCAGCGGGACAGGGGGAATCTACGAGCAGTACTTC